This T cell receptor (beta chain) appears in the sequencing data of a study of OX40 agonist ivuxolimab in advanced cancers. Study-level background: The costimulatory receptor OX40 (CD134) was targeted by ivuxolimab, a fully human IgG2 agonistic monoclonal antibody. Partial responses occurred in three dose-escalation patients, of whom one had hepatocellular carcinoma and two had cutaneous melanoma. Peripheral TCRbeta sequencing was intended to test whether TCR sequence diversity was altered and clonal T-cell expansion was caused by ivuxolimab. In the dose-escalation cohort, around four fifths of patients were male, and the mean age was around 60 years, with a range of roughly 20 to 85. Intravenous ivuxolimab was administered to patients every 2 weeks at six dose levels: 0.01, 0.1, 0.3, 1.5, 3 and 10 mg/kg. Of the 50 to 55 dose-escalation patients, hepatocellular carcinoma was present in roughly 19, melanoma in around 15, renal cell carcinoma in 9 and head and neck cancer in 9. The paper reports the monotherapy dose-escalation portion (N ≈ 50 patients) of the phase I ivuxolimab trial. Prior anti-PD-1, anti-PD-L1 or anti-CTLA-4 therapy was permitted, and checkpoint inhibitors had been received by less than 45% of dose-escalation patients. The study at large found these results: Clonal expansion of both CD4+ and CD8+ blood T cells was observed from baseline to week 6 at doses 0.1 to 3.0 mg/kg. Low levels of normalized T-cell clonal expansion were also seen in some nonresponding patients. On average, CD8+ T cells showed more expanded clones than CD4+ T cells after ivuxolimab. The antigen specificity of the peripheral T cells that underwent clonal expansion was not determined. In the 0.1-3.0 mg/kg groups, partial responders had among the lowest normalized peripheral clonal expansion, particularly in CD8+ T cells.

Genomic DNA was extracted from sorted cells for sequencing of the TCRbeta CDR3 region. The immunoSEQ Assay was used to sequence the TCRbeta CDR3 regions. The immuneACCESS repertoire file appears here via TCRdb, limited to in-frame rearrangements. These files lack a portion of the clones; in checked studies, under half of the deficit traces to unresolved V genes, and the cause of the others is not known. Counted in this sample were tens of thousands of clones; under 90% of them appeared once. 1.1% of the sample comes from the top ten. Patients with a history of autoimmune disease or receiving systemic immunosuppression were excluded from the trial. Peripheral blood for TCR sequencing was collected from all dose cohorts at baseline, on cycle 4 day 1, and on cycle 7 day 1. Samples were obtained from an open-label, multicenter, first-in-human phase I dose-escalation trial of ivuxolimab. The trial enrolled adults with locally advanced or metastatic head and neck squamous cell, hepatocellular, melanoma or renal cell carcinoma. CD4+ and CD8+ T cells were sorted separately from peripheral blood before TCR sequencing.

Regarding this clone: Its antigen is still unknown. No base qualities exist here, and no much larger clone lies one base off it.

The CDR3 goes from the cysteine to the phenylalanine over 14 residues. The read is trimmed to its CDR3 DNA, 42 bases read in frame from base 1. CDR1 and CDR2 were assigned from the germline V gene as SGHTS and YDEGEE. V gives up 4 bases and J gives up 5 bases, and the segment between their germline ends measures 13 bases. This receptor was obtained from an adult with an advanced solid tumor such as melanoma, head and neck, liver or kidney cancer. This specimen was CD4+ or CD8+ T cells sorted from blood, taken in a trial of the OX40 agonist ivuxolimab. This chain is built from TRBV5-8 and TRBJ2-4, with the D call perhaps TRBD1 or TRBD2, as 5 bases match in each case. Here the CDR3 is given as CASSRAGTQNIQYF. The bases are TGTGCCAGCAGCAGAGCCGGGACCCAAAACATTCAGTACTTC.